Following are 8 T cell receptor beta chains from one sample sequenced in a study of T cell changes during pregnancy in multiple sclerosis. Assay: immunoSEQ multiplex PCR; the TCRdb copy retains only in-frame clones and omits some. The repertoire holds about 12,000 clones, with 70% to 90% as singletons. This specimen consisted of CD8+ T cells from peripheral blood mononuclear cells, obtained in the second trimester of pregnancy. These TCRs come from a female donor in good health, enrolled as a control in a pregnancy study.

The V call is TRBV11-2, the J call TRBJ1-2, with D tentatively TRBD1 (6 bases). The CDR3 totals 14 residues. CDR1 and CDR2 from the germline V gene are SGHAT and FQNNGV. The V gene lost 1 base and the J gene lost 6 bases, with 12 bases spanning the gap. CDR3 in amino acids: CASSLVRTVNGYTF. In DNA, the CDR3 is TGTGCCAGCAGCTTAGTTCGGACAGTTAATGGCTACACCTTC.

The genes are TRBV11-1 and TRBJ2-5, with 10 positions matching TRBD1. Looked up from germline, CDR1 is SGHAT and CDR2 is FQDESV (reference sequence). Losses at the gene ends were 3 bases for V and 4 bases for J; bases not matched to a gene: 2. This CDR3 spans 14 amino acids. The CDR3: CASSFRDRGETQYF. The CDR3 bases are TGTGCCAGCAGCTTCCGGGACAGGGGAGAGACCCAGTACTTC.

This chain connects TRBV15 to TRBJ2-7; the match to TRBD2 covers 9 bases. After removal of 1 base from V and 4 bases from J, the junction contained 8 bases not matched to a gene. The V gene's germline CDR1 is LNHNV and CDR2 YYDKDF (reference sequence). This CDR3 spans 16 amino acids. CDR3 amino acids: CATSRAGLAGTYEQYF. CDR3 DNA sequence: TGTGCCACCAGCAGAGCGGGACTAGCAGGAACTTACGAGCAGTACTTC.

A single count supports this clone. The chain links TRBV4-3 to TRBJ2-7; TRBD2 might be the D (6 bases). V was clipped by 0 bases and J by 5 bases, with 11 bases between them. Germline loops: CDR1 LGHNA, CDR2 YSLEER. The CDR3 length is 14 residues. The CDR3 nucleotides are TGCGCCAGCAGCCAAGAGACGGGAGTGGACGAGCAGTACTTC. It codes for CASSQETGVDEQYF.

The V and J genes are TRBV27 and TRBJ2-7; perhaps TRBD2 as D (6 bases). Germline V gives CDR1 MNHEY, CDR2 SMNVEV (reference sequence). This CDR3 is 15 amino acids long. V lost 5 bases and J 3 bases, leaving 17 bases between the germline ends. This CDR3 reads CASSTEDYPFYEQYF. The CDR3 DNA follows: TGTGCCAGCAGTACAGAGGACTATCCCTTCTACGAGCAGTACTTC.

For the CDR3, the DNA is TGCGCCAGCAGCCAAGATCTCCTAGCCCCTGACAATGAGCAGTTCTTC. Translated, it gives CASSQDLLAPDNEQFF. This sequence joins TRBV4-3 and TRBJ2-1; the D gene is possibly TRBD2 (5 bases). This CDR3 is built from 16 residues. Germline V lookup: CDR1 LGHNA, CDR2 YSLEER. V lost 0 bases and J lost 5, with 14 bases in between.

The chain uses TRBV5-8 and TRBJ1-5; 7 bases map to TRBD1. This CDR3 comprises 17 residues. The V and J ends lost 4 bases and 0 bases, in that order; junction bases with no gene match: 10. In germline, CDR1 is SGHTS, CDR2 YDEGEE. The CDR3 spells CASSTSGTAYSNQPQHF. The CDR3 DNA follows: TGTGCCAGCAGCACATCCGGGACAGCTTATAGCAATCAGCCCCAGCATTTT. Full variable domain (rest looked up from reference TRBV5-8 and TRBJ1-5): EAGVTQSPTHLIKTRGQQATLRCSPISGHTSVYWYQQALGLGLQFLLWYDEGEERNRGNFPPRFSGRQFPNYSSELNVNALELEDSALYLCASSTSGTAYSNQPQHFGDGTRLSIL.

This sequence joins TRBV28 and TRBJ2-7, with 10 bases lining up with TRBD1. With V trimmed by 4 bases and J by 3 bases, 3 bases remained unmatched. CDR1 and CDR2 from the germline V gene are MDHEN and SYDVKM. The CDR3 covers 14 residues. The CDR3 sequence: CASSSTGGRYEQYF. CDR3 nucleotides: TGTGCCAGCAGTTCGACAGGGGGCCGCTACGAGCAGTACTTC.